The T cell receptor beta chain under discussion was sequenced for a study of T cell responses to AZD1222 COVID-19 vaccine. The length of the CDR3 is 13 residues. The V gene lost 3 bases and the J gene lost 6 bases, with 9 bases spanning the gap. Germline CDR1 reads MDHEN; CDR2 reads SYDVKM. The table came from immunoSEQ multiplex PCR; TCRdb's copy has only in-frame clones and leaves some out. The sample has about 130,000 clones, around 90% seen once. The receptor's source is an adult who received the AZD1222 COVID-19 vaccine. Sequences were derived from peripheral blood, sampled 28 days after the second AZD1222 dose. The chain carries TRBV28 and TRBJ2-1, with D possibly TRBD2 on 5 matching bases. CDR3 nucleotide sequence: TGTGCCAGCAGTTTCGGGGAATCCAATGAGCAGTTCTTC. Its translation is CASSFGESNEQFF.